The 14 T cell receptor beta chains in this list originate from one sample, sequenced in a study of blood T cell repertoires in COVID-19. This table comes from immunoSEQ multiplex PCR, and its TCRdb copy is limited to in-frame clones, with some not included. The sample has about 50,000 clones; more than 75% are singletons. Sequencing input: peripheral blood. Source of these receptors: a man in his fifties or sixties with active or convalescent COVID-19.

In this sample, this clone turned up once. The chain recombines TRBV18 with TRBJ1-4; D ambiguous. Germline V lookup: CDR1 KGHSH, CDR2 LQKENI. V was clipped by 6 bases and J by 3 bases, with 14 bases between them. This CDR3 region has 15 residues. CDR3 protein: CASSSQRGSNEKLFF. The CDR3 bases are TGTGCCAGCTCCTCCCAGCGAGGGTCTAATGAAAAACTGTTTTTT.

This clone appeared a single time. V is TRBV5-4 and J is TRBJ2-5; 14 nucleotides match TRBD2. Germline CDR1 is SGHNT and CDR2 is YYREEE (reference sequence). J gave up 1 base and V 4 bases, and 3 bases lay outside the gene matches. The CDR3 is 16 amino acids. CDR3 protein: CASSQGLAGGQETQYF. Written as DNA, the CDR3 is TGTGCCAGCAGCCAAGGACTAGCGGGGGGCCAAGAGACCCAGTACTTC.

CDR3 bases: TGTGCCAGCAGTCAGACAGGGCGCGAGCAGTACTTC. This sequence encodes CASSQTGREQYF. The V and J genes are TRBV6-5 and TRBJ2-7; 7 bases are a match to TRBD1. Germline V lookup: CDR1 MNHEY, CDR2 SVGAGI. The CDR3 covers 12 residues. The ends lost 5 bases at V and 6 bases at J; junction bases unmatched: 4.

The rearrangement uses TRBV6-2 or TRBV6-3 and TRBJ2-3; D ambiguous. The length of the CDR3 is 14 residues. Per the germline V gene, CDR1 is MNHEY and CDR2 is SVGEGT. Trimming took 5 bases from V and 2 from J, leaving 11 bases between them. CDR3 loop: CASSVGEYTDTQYF. CDR3 sequence (DNA): TGTGCCAGCAGTGTAGGAGAGTACACAGATACGCAGTATTTT.

The gene calls are TRBV28 and TRBJ2-5, with D perhaps matching TRBD2 (6 bases). The ends were cut back, 5 bases at V and 5 bases at J, with 12 bases in the middle. The CDR3 loop spans 13 amino acids. Per the germline V gene, CDR1 is MDHEN and CDR2 is SYDVKM. The CDR3 coding sequence is TGTGCCAGCAGTGCCGGAGGAGGGGAGACCCAGTACTTC. Amino acid sequence: CASSAGGGETQYF.

This clone showed up just a few times. This chain uses TRBV3-1 (or the pseudogene TRBV3-2) with TRBJ1-1; D is ambiguous. The V end lost 4 bases, the J end lost 4 bases, and 16 bases lay between the germline ends. Germline V lookup: CDR1 LGHDT, CDR2 YNNKEL (reference sequence). This CDR3 comprises 15 residues. The DNA of the CDR3 is TGTGCCAGCAGCCCGCACACTGGGGAGCTCACTGAAGCTTTCTTT. Its protein is CASSPHTGELTEAFF.

The chain has TRBV24-1 and TRBJ1-2; D is uncertain. Germline-derived CDR1 and CDR2 are KGHDR and SFDVKD. CDR3 length: 11 amino acids. The V end was cut by 2 bases, the J end by 7 bases, with 4 bases between. The DNA for the CDR3 is TGTGCCACCAGTGATTCTCGTGGCTACACCTTC. Its translation: CATSDSRGYTF.

J is TRBJ1-1 and V is TRBV5-8; D is possibly TRBD1 (6 bases). The CDR3 runs to 11 residues. Trimming shortened V by 2 bases and J by 11 bases, and 10 bases separated the two germline ends. The V gene's germline CDR1 is SGHTS and CDR2 YDEGEE. DNA for the CDR3: TGTGCCAGCAGCTTTTGGGGGCCCGCTTTCTTT. As protein: CASSFWGPAFF.

This CDR3 reads CASRENREYNEQFF. CDR3 coding DNA: TGTGCCAGCAGGGAAAACCGGGAGTACAATGAGCAGTTCTTC. The chain uses TRBV2 and TRBJ2-1; a weak D match, TRBD2 (6 bases). Germline lookup yields CDR1 SNHLY and CDR2 FYNNEI. The V end was cut by 6 bases, the J end by 4 bases, with 13 bases between. This CDR3 has 14 residues.

This rearrangement joins TRBV7-2 to TRBJ1-1; 7 bases map to TRBD1. Germline CDR1 reads SGHTA; CDR2 reads FQGNSA. This CDR3 spans 14 amino acids. Trimming cost V 5 bases and J 1 base; bases outside gene matches: 4. The CDR3 here is CASSQRQGNTEAFF. CDR3 DNA sequence: TGTGCCAGCAGCCAACGACAGGGGAACACTGAAGCTTTCTTT.

The rearrangement joins TRBV4-2 to TRBJ2-2, with D unresolved. In germline, CDR1 is LGHNA, CDR2 YNFKEQ. The CDR3 sequence is 14 residues long. Trimming shortened V by 3 bases and J by 2 bases, and 7 bases separated the two germline ends. Here the CDR3 DNA reads TGTGCCAGCAGCCAGCGTAGTAACACCGGGGAGCTGTTTTTT. This translates into CASSQRSNTGELFF.

The chain combines TRBV2 with TRBJ2-3; 10 nucleotides line up with TRBD2. This CDR3 contains 15 residues. Germline-derived CDR1 and CDR2 are SNHLY and FYNNEI. V was clipped by 5 bases and J by 1 base; unmatched bases: 3. In DNA, the CDR3 is TGTGCCAGCAGTCTTCTAGCGGGGGGCACAGATACGCAGTATTTT. Amino acids: CASSLLAGGTDTQYF.

The chain carries TRBV30 and TRBJ1-2; no clear D gene. CDR1 is GTSNPN and CDR2 is SVGIG in the germline V gene (reference sequence). The CDR3 covers 13 residues. V was clipped by 7 bases and J by 7 bases, with 19 bases between them. The CDR3 region is CAFRIEEPSGYTF. In nucleotides, the CDR3 is TGTGCCTTTCGGATAGAGGAACCCTCTGGCTACACCTTC. The variable domain in full, completed from reference TRBV30 and TRBJ1-2, reads SQTIHQWPATLVQPVGSPLSLECTVEGTSNPNLYWYRQAAGRGLQLLFYSVGIGQISSEVPQNLSASRPQDRQFILSSKKLLLSDSGFYLCAFRIEEPSGYTFGSGTRLTVV.

Turning to this clone: Other DNA sequences from this sample encode an identical CDR3 as well. V gene TRBV7-9 combines with J gene TRBJ2-7; perhaps TRBD1 as D (6 bases). Per the germline V gene, CDR1 is SEHNR and CDR2 is FQNEAQ (reference sequence). Trimming pared 5 bases from V and 3 bases from J, leaving 11 bases between. The CDR3 sequence is 13 residues long. CDR3 nucleotide sequence: TGTGCCAGCAGCCCAGGGGTCGTCTACGAGCAGTACTTC. This codes for CASSPGVVYEQYF.